The present T cell receptor beta chain was sequenced within a study of cytomegalovirus exposure and HLA in healthy donors. General observations from the study: When a later analysis compared HLA-associated TCR beta chains with equally common others, the HLA-associated chains turned out to be more clonally expanded and to have lower generation probabilities. Analyzed later, most CMV-associated TCR beta chains appeared HLA-restricted. The number of N-insertions in an Asian-associated ancestry cluster was reportedly below the roughly 620-donor mean in a later analysis. In vitro testing confirmed a few CMV-associated chains as specific for CMV antigens.

In regard to this clone: Its antigen is not known.

PCR involved 60 Vbeta and 13 Jbeta primers. Sequencing used immunoSEQ multiplex PCR; TCRdb keeps in-frame clones, though not all of them. This table holds tens of thousands of clones, over 40% found once. This CDR3 comprises 14 residues. V lost 6 bases and J 4 bases, leaving 14 bases between the germline ends. Germline loops: CDR1 SGDLS, CDR2 YYNGEE. The sample consisted of PBMCs. This sequence joins TRBV9 and TRBJ1-3; D is perhaps TRBD1 (5 bases). This clonotype originated in a woman in her thirties or forties in good health and CMV-seropositive. CDR3 DNA: TGTGCCAGCACCGAGGGACTGCACGGAAACACCATATATTTT. This gives the protein CASTEGLHGNTIYF.